A selection of T cell receptor beta chains follows, all from one sample in a study of blood T cell repertoires in COVID-19. Sequencing used immunoSEQ multiplex PCR; TCRdb keeps in-frame clones, though not all of them. The profile shows approximately 150,000 clones, approximately 84% of them singletons. The sample comprised peripheral blood. The receptors shown here come from a human donor in a cohort sampled during active COVID-19. Each CDR3 is given with its conserved first and last residue. Each record gives: clone size, V gene, D gene, J gene, CDR3 DNA, CDR3 protein. D genes are given only for firm matches. Rows give clone size only sometimes, using once, few, many, or a class for an expanded clone.

-	TRBV6-6	-	TRBJ2-2	TGTGCCAGCAGTTCACAGACCAACACCGGGGAGCTGTTTTTT	CASSSQTNTGELFF
-	TRBV7-9	-	TRBJ2-5	TGTGCCAGCAGCCCTCAGCGGTACCAAGAGACCCAGTACTTC	CASSPQRYQETQYF
-	TRBV11-1	-	TRBJ2-5	TGTGCCAGCAGTTCGGACAGATACCAAGAGACCCAGTACTTC	CASSSDRYQETQYF
-	TRBV5-4	-	TRBJ2-3	TGTGCCAGCAGCTTGGTGGGCTACGTGCCCACGTCAGATACGCAGTATTTT	CASSLVGYVPTSDTQYF
once	TRBV3-1/TRBV3-2	TRBD2	TRBJ2-3	TGTGCCAGCAGCCTCCTGGCTAGCGGGGTAGCAGATACGCAGTATTTT	CASSLLASGVADTQYF
-	TRBV6-5	-	TRBJ2-2	TGTGCCAGCAGTTACGGAGCAGTCGGGGAGCTGTTTTTT	CASSYGAVGELFF
-	TRBV7-9	-	TRBJ2-3	TGTGCCAGCAGCTTGGGCGGGGCTAGCACAGATACGCAGTATTTT	CASSLGGASTDTQYF
-	TRBV10-1	TRBD2	TRBJ2-5	TGCGCCAGCAGCGAACTAGCGGGAGGGCCGGTAGAGACCCAGTACTTC	CASSELAGGPVETQYF
-	TRBV5-8	TRBD1	TRBJ1-6	TGTGCCAGCAGCTCCAACGACAGGGTGTCACCCCTCCACTTT	CASSSNDRVSPLHF
-	TRBV3-1/TRBV3-2	TRBD2	TRBJ2-5	TGTGCCAGCAGCCCTCGGACTAGCGGGATCCAAGAGACCCAGTACTTC	CASSPRTSGIQETQYF
-	TRBV27	TRBD2	TRBJ2-3	TGTGCCAGCACGGGGACTAGCGGGAGGGTTGGCACAGATACGCAGTATTTT	CASTGTSGRVGTDTQYF
-	TRBV7-8	-	TRBJ2-7	TGTGCCAGCAGCTTAGTATCAGGCCCCTCCGAGCAGTACTTC	CASSLVSGPSEQYF
-	TRBV11-1	TRBD2	TRBJ2-3	TGTGCCAGCAGCACGGCTAGCGGGGGGGCGGATACGCAGTATTTT	CASSTASGGADTQYF
-	TRBV10-1	-	TRBJ1-1	TGCGCCAGCAGTTTCCCTGGGGGGGGCGCAGTTAAGGAAGCTTTCTTT	CASSFPGGGAVKEAFF
-	TRBV6-4	TRBD1	TRBJ2-3	TGTGCCAGCAGTGACTCGGTTGACAGGGGGGCAGATACGCAGTATTTT	CASSDSVDRGADTQYF
-	TRBV4-1	TRBD1	TRBJ2-1	TGCGCCAGCAGCCGCCAGACAGGGGGGTCAGACAATGAGCAGTTCTTC	CASSRQTGGSDNEQFF